Listed below are T cell receptor beta chains from one sample, sequenced in a study of cytomegalovirus exposure and HLA in healthy donors. Some clones are missing from TCRdb's copy, which holds only in-frame ones; the method was immunoSEQ multiplex PCR. The sample lists 50,000 to 55,000 clones, around 82% occurring once. Sequenced input: PBMCs. Receptor source: a boy younger than 18 in good health and CMV-seropositive. Each CDR3 is given with its conserved first and last residue. Each record gives: D gene, clone size, V gene, J gene, CDR3 DNA, CDR3 protein. The D gene is left open where the match is weak. Some rows mark clone size as missing; the rest say once, few, many or name a class of expanded clone.

NA	NA	TRBV9	TRBJ2-3	TGTGCCAGCAGCGGGACGGGGGTAATGGATACGCAGTATTTT	CASSGTGVMDTQYF
NA	NA	TRBV7-8	TRBJ1-3	TGTGCCAGCAGCCTACACAGCTCTGGAAACACCATATATTTT	CASSLHSSGNTIYF
TRBD1	NA	TRBV6-5	TRBJ1-2	TGTGCCAGCCAGGACAGGCCTAACTATGGCTACACCTTC	CASQDRPNYGYTF
NA	few	TRBV19	TRBJ1-1	TGTGCCAGTAGCGGGACTTCTGGGGCCACTGAAGCTTTCTTT	CASSGTSGATEAFF
NA	NA	TRBV7-6	TRBJ1-4	TGTGCCAGCAGCTTATCGGGTGAAAAACTGTTTTTT	CASSLSGEKLFF
NA	NA	TRBV15	TRBJ1-2	TGTGCCACCAGCCAAACAGCTCGAATTTATGGCTACACCTTC	CATSQTARIYGYTF
NA	NA	TRBV7-9	TRBJ2-2	TGTTCCAGCTCCGCTATCAGGGAGCTGTTTTTT	CSSSAIRELFF
TRBD1	NA	TRBV5-5	TRBJ2-3	TGTGCCAGCAGCTTAGAGGGACAGGGGTTCGTTACAGATACGCAGTATTTT	CASSLEGQGFVTDTQYF
NA	NA	TRBV14	TRBJ2-5	TGTGCCAGCAGCCCGTTCGGTGTAGAGACCCAGTACTTC	CASSPFGVETQYF
NA	NA	TRBV7-9	TRBJ2-6	TGTGCCAGCAGCTTTCTGGGGGCGCCTGGGGCCAACGTCCTGACTTTC	CASSFLGAPGANVLTF
NA	NA	TRBV5-1	TRBJ2-3	TGCGCCAGCAGGTTGGACTCCCCCACAGATACGCAGTATTTT	CASRLDSPTDTQYF
TRBD1	NA	TRBV27	TRBJ1-2	TGTGCCAGCAGTTCCCGCGCTTCGGGGACAGGCGCTAACTATGGCTACACCTTC	CASSSRASGTGANYGYTF
NA	NA	TRBV5-6	TRBJ2-7	TGTGCCAGCAGCTCTCCGGCGATCGGAGCTCTTCCCGACGAGCAGTACTTC	CASSSPAIGALPDEQYF
TRBD2	few	TRBV5-5	TRBJ2-1	TGTGCCAGCAGCTTGGGGACACTAGCGGGGGGGACGAATGAGCAGTTCTTC	CASSLGTLAGGTNEQFF
NA	NA	TRBV5-8	TRBJ1-1	TGTGCCAGCAGCTTTAGGGGGACTGAAGCTTTCTTT	CASSFRGTEAFF
TRBD1	NA	TRBV6-5	TRBJ2-2	TGTGCCAGCAGTTACGGGACAGGGCGCACCGGGGAGCTGTTTTTT	CASSYGTGRTGELFF
NA	NA	TRBV27	TRBJ2-2	TGTGCCAGCAGTTTATCTGGCTTTAACACCGGGGAGCTGTTTTTT	CASSLSGFNTGELFF
TRBD1	NA	TRBV5-5	TRBJ2-7	TGTGCCAGCAGCTGGGGACAGGGGTCGTACGAGCAGTACTTC	CASSWGQGSYEQYF
TRBD1	NA	TRBV5-6	TRBJ1-6	TGTGCCAGCAGCATACTCTCCAGGACAGGGTTTTCACCCCTCCACTTT	CASSILSRTGFSPLHF
TRBD1	NA	TRBV2	TRBJ2-3	TGTGCCAGCTTATGGGATAGGGACAGGGCAGATACGCAGTATTTT	CASLWDRDRADTQYF
NA	NA	TRBV6-1	TRBJ2-2	TGTGCCAGCAGGAGGGTTGTCGGGACCGGGGAGCTGTTTTTT	CASRRVVGTGELFF
NA	NA	TRBV11-3	TRBJ2-5	TGTGCCAGCAGCTGGGGACATCAAGAGACCCAGTACTTC	CASSWGHQETQYF
NA	NA	TRBV6-1	TRBJ2-3	TGTGCCAGCCAATCCCCGGGCACAGATACGCAGTATTTT	CASQSPGTDTQYF
NA	once	TRBV7-2	TRBJ2-7	TGTGCCAGCAGCTTAGGCGTAGGCAGGGCGTCACACGAGCAGTACTTC	CASSLGVGRASHEQYF
TRBD2	few	TRBV10-3	TRBJ2-5	TGTGCCATCAGTGATGTGGGGACTAGCGTACAAGAGACCCAGTACTTC	CAISDVGTSVQETQYF
TRBD1	once	TRBV4-1	TRBJ1-2	TGTGCCAGCAGCCCCCCGACGGGACAGATGGTCTATGGCTACACCTTC	CASSPPTGQMVYGYTF
TRBD2	NA	TRBV4-2	TRBJ2-7	TGTGCCAGCAGCCAAGGTTGGACTAGCGGGAGTCCCCAGTACTTC	CASSQGWTSGSPQYF
NA	NA	TRBV7-9	TRBJ1-5	TGTGCCAGCAGCTACGGACAGTTTGGGAGCAATCAGCCCCAGCATTTT	CASSYGQFGSNQPQHF
NA	once	TRBV7-6	TRBJ1-1	TGTGCCAGCAGCCTTGGACAGCTCACTGAAGCTTTCTTT	CASSLGQLTEAFF
TRBD1	NA	TRBV5-8	TRBJ2-1	TGTGCCAGCAGCTTATTCGGGACAGGGGTGCACAATGAGCAGTTCTTC	CASSLFGTGVHNEQFF
NA	NA	TRBV7-9	TRBJ2-5	TGTGCCAGCAGCTTAGCGGGGCTACTCACTCAAGAGACCCAGTACTTC	CASSLAGLLTQETQYF
TRBD2	few	TRBV6-5	TRBJ2-1	TGTGCCAGCAGTTACCCCAGGACTAGCGGGGGTCATGAGCAGTTCTTC	CASSYPRTSGGHEQFF
NA	once	TRBV5-1	TRBJ2-7	TGCGCCAGCAGCTTGGTTCCGCAGGGGCGGCACGAGCAGTACTTC	CASSLVPQGRHEQYF
TRBD1	NA	TRBV27	TRBJ2-1	TGTGCCAGCACCTTCGGGACAGGGCTCAGTGAGCAGTTCTTC	CASTFGTGLSEQFF
TRBD1	NA	TRBV6-6	TRBJ1-2	TGTGCCAGCAGTTACCCCGACAGGGGGCTTGGCTACACCTTC	CASSYPDRGLGYTF
NA	NA	TRBV4-1	TRBJ2-1	TGCGCCAGCAGCCGTACGAATCCCGGGACTGGGGATGAGCAGTTCTTC	CASSRTNPGTGDEQFF
NA	NA	TRBV7-9	TRBJ1-2	TGTGCCAGCAGCATGGACAGCTATGGCTACACCTTC	CASSMDSYGYTF